The 12 T cell receptor beta chains below were found in one sample sequenced in a study of OX40 agonist ivuxolimab in advanced cancers. Data came from immunoSEQ multiplex PCR; TCRdb stores just in-frame clones and leaves some out. This sample has approximately 81,000 clones, with approximately 94% found just once. Sequences were derived from CD4+ or CD8+ T cells sorted from blood, sampled in a trial of the OX40 agonist ivuxolimab. The receptors derive from an adult with an advanced solid tumor such as melanoma, head and neck, liver or kidney cancer.

This chain links TRBV29-1 with TRBJ2-2; D possibly corresponds to TRBD1 (5 bases). The V gene's germline CDR1 is SQVTM and CDR2 ANQGSEA. V was trimmed by 2 bases and J by 2 bases, leaving 12 bases between them. This CDR3 contains 15 residues. The CDR3 is CSVELSTGNTGELFF. DNA for the CDR3: TGCAGCGTTGAATTGAGCACAGGAAACACCGGGGAGCTGTTTTTT.

V and J are TRBV18 and TRBJ1-1; D not resolved. CDR3 length equals 13 residues. V lost 2 bases and J 3 bases, leaving 7 bases between the germline ends. Germline V gene sequence: CDR1 KGHSH, CDR2 LQKENI. This CDR3 is CASSPWQDTEAFF. For the CDR3, the DNA is TGTGCCAGCTCACCATGGCAGGACACTGAAGCTTTCTTT.

The V call is TRBV5-4, the J call TRBJ2-7; 9 bases map to TRBD1. This CDR3 comprises 14 residues. Per the germline V gene, CDR1 is SGHNT and CDR2 is YYREEE (reference sequence). V lost 4 bases, J lost 5 bases, and 7 bases stayed unmatched. CDR3 sequence (DNA): TGTGCCAGCAGCCCCGGGACAGGGTGGGACGAGCAGTACTTC. This sequence encodes CASSPGTGWDEQYF. The entire variable domain, with the rest obtained from reference TRBV5-4 and TRBJ2-7, is as follows: ETGVTQSPTHLIKTRGQQVTLRCSSQSGHNTVSWYQQALGQGPQFIFQYYREEENGRGNFPPRFSGLQFPNYSSELNVNALELDDSALYLCASSPGTGWDEQYFGPGTRLTVT.

This chain connects TRBV6-5 to TRBJ1-1; possibly TRBD1 for D (5 bases). Trimming cost V 8 bases and J 0 bases, with 16 bases left between them. The CDR3 has 15 amino acids. Germline CDR1 MNHEY, CDR2 SVGAGI. The CDR3 reads CASSRDGVLNTEAFF. The CDR3 region has the DNA TGTGCCAGCTCCAGGGACGGGGTTTTGAACACTGAAGCTTTCTTT.

This chain connects TRBV28 to TRBJ2-3, with D uncertain. The CDR3 spans 14 residues. Trimming took off 3 bases at V and 0 bases at J, with 7 bases between the two ends. Germline V lookup: CDR1 MDHEN, CDR2 SYDVKM. The CDR3 loop reads CASSFGRSTDTQYF. CDR3 in DNA: TGTGCCAGCAGTTTTGGCCGTAGCACAGATACGCAGTATTTT.

This clone has just one count. The chain has TRBV9 and TRBJ2-5; 7 positions agree with TRBD1. Trimming took 4 bases from V and 5 from J; bases not matched to a gene: 14. The CDR3 loop spans 16 amino acids. CDR1 SGDLS and CDR2 YYNGEE come from the germline V gene. The chain's CDR3 is CASSPRQGPLPETQYF. DNA for the CDR3: TGTGCCAGCAGCCCCAGACAGGGCCCCCTTCCCGAGACCCAGTACTTC.

The chain joins TRBV7-2 to TRBJ2-2; D remains ambiguous. The CDR3 is 11 residues long. V was pared by 5 bases and J by 11 bases, with 9 bases between. Germline CDR1 SGHTA, CDR2 FQGNSA. This chain's CDR3 is CASSPQYELFF. CDR3 sequence (DNA): TGTGCCAGCAGCCCCCAATACGAGCTGTTTTTT.

The gene calls are TRBV27 and TRBJ2-1, with 15 bases matching TRBD2. Looked up from germline, CDR1 is MNHEY and CDR2 is SMNVEV (reference sequence). The CDR3 covers 15 residues. V dropped 5 bases and J dropped 7; count of bases not matched to a gene: 3. CDR3 residues: CASSVGTSGRNEQFF. CDR3 DNA: TGTGCCAGCAGTGTCGGGACTAGCGGGAGGAATGAGCAGTTCTTC.

This clone was observed a few times. V usage is TRBV27 and J usage is TRBJ1-6; 9 positions match TRBD1. The CDR3 totals 15 residues. Germline-derived CDR1 and CDR2 are MNHEY and SMNVEV (reference sequence). J was trimmed by 5 bases and V by 5 bases; bases with no gene match: 4. The CDR3 sequence is CASSPGTGHNSPLHF. The CDR3 coding sequence is TGTGCCAGCAGTCCCGGGACAGGGCATAATTCACCCCTCCACTTT.

The chain links TRBV5-5 to TRBJ1-2, with 9 bases identical to TRBD1. In germline, CDR1 is SGHKS, CDR2 YYEKEE (reference sequence). This CDR3 has 15 amino acids. V lost 4 bases and J lost 4; bases outside the gene matches: 8. CDR3 nucleotide sequence: TGTGCCAGCAGCCCGCGGACAGGGGTTGGCTATGGCTACACCTTC. This gives the protein CASSPRTGVGYGYTF.

This clone has a single count. J is TRBJ2-7 and V is TRBV28; weak D call: TRBD1 (6 bases). Germline V CDR1 and CDR2: MDHEN, SYDVKM. This CDR3 is built from 13 residues. V lost 6 bases, J lost 2 bases, and 11 bases lay in between. The CDR3 spells CASRFRGAYEQYF. CDR3 in DNA: TGTGCCAGCAGGTTCAGGGGAGCCTACGAGCAGTACTTC.

This clone was recorded only once. The chain combines TRBV6-6 with TRBJ1-1, with D possibly TRBD1 on 5 matching bases. Germline CDR1 MNHNY, CDR2 SVGAGI (reference sequence). V was trimmed by 0 bases and J by 3 bases, leaving 11 bases between them. The CDR3 has 15 amino acids. CDR3 in amino acids: CASSYSMGGDTEAFF. The CDR3 DNA sequence: TGTGCCAGCAGTTACTCGATGGGGGGGGACACTGAAGCTTTCTTT.